This TCR beta chain was sequenced for a study of T cells in Graves' hyperthyroidism and ophthalmopathy. RNA transcripts gave rise to amplified TCR beta CDR3 regions. First-round RT-PCR with HTBI primers amplified the TCR CDR3 region. TCRdb itself ran the multiplex PCR reads through MiXCR, one entry per CDR3 protein. The repertoire includes some 50,000 distinct CDR3 sequences, roughly 56% of them detected once, and under 35% sits in the top ten. Whole-study findings and limits: In validation, the model predicted ophthalmopathy. These predictions came a median roughly seven months before onset. Most clonotypes that expanded in the thyroid above 0.001 also showed up in blood.

Remarks on this clonotype: Its specificity is not known.

Absence of ophthalmopathy progression within 18 months defined stable Graves' hyperthyroidism. Newly diagnosed hyperthyroidism patients aged 18 to 65 years had disease lasting under 2 months. The CDR3 totals 13 residues. The germline V gene encodes CDR1 SNHLY and CDR2 FYNNEI. V was trimmed by 2 bases and J by 5 bases, leaving 9 bases between them. The origin of this receptor is a man aged 18 to 35 with Graves' hyperthyroidism. The V call is TRBV2, the J call TRBJ2-5, with D hard to call. The specimen sequenced was peripheral blood or thyroid tissue (not recorded which). The CDR3 nucleotides are TGTGCCAGCAGTGAACATGGGGTTGAGACCCAGTACTTC. Protein product: CASSEHGVETQYF.